This T cell receptor (beta chain) is drawn from a study of CD8 T cells in ankylosing spondylitis. Points from the study as a whole: Reports of some motif variants in reactive arthritis synovial fluid and blood predate this one. A CD8+ phenotype characterized the disease-linked clones, which were relatively rare in peripheral blood. Disease-linked clones reportedly concentrated significantly in matched ankylosing spondylitis synovial fluid. Blood from ankylosing spondylitis patients appeared to carry a characteristic roughly eight-variant TCR beta motif.

From germline, CDR1 is LGHDT and CDR2 YNNKEL (reference sequence). The CDR3 runs 22 residues. V gave up 0 bases and J gave up 3 bases; unmatched junction bases: 23. Quantitative 5'-RACE was performed with molecular barcodes, and it yielded the TCR beta libraries. In TCRdb, the 5' RACE reads were re-called with MiXCR into one record per CDR3 protein. This sample yields 330,000 or so distinct CDR3 sequences, of which approximately 8% are seen a single time; 13% to 15% belongs to the top ten. As concerns this clonotype: Its target is unknown.

This receptor was obtained from a male donor with ankylosing spondylitis. Source material: blood, either unsorted or a sorted T cell fraction (not recorded which). The chain carries TRBV3-1 and TRBJ1-2; 9 bases are a match to TRBD1. Here the CDR3 DNA reads TGTGCCAGCAGCCAAGAAGGACCTTTGGGACAGGGAATCCCACTCCTATACTATGGCTACACCTTC. This translates into CASSQEGPLGQGIPLLYYGYTF.